The sample holds many counts of the clone carrying this T cell receptor (beta chain). Its cognate antigen is unknown. The CDR3 has 11 amino acids. Germline assignment: CDR1 SNHLY and CDR2 FYNNEI. The V end was cut by 5 bases, the J end by 6 bases, with 8 bases between. The sample comes from a study of T-cell reconstitution after alpha-beta-depleted transplantation in children. General study points: A year post-transplant, T-cell counts and diversity derived mostly from newly produced T cells. Some patients showed high day-60 TCRbeta diversity, which derived from surviving recipient T cells and thymic progenitors. About two months after transplant, alpha-beta T cells reportedly came from several hundred expanded graft clones.

TCRbeta library construction was performed incorporating unique molecular identifiers. TCRdb passed the PCR reads through MiXCR, listing each CDR3 protein once. There are approximately 32,000 distinct CDR3 sequences in the sample; about 7% occur only once, and approximately 30% lies in the top ten. This TCR derives from a child younger than two who had a stem cell transplant for acute myeloid leukemia, so the T cells may come from the graft donor. The chain carries TRBV2 and TRBJ2-7; D is possibly TRBD2 (6 bases). The sequencing here drew on peripheral blood, taken 60 days after TCRalphabeta/CD19-depleted stem cell transplant. The CDR3 sequence: CASSTRGEQYF. CDR3 coding DNA: TGTGCCAGCAGTACGCGGGGCGAGCAGTACTTC. Using reference TRBV2 and TRBJ2-7 for the parts outside the CDR3, the full variable domain is EPEVTQTPSHQVTQMGQEVILRCVPISNHLYFYWYRQILGQKVEFLVSFYNNEISEKSEIFDDQFSVERPDGSNFTLKIRSTKLEDSAMYFCASSTRGEQYFGPGTRLTVT.